This paragraph covers one T cell receptor beta chain sequence. Libraries were prepared by immunoSEQ multiplex PCR; TCRdb keeps only in-frame clonotypes and omits some of them. The sample records approximately 70,000 clones, roughly 91% being singletons. These data are taken from a study of T cell changes during pregnancy in multiple sclerosis. The CDR3 contains 13 residues. Per germline, CDR1 MDHEN and CDR2 SYDVKM. Deletions cut 2 bases from V and 0 bases from J, with 4 bases between. The origin of this receptor is a female donor in good health, enrolled as a control in a pregnancy study. The specimen comprised peripheral blood, sampled in the third trimester of pregnancy. This chain connects TRBV28 to TRBJ1-1, with no clear D. This CDR3 is CASSLPVNTEAFF. CDR3 nucleotides: TGTGCCAGCAGTTTACCGGTGAACACTGAAGCTTTCTTT.